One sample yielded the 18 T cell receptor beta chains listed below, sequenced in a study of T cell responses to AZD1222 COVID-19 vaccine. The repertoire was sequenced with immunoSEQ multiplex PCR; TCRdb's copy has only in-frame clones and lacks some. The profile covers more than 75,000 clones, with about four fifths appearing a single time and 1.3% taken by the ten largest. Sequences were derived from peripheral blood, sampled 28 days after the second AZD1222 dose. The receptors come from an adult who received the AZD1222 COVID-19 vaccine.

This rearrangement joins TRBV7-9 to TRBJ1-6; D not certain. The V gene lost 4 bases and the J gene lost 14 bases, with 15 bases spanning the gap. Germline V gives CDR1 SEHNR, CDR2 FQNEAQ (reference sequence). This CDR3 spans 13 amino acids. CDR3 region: CASSSYANGALHF. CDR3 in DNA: TGTGCCAGCAGCTCATATGCCAATGGAGCCCTCCACTTT.

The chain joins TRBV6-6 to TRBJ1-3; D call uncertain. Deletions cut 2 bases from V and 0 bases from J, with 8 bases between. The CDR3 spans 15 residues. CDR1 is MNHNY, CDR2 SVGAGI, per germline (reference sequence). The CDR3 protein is CASSYPPSSGNTIYF. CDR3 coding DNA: TGTGCCAGCAGTTACCCGCCTAGCTCTGGAAACACCATATATTTT.

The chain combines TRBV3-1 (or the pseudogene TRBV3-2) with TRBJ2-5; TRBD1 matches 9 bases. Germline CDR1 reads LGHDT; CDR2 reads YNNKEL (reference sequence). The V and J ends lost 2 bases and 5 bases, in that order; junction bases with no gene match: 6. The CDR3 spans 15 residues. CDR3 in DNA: TGTGCCAGCAGCCAATTCGGGACAGGGATGGAGACCCAGTACTTC. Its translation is CASSQFGTGMETQYF.

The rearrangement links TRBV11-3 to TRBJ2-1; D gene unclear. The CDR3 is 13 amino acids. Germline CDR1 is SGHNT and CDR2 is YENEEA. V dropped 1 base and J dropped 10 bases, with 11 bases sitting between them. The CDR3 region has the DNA TGTGCCAGCAGCTTAGCGTTGTCGTCCGAGCAGTTCTTC. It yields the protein CASSLALSSEQFF.

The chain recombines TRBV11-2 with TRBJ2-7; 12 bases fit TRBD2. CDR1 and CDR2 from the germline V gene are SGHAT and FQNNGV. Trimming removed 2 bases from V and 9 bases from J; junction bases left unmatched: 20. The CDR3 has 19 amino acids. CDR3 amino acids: CASSLFGGLAGGPDPGQYF. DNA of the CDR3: TGTGCCAGCAGCTTATTTGGGGGGCTAGCGGGAGGGCCAGATCCCGGGCAGTACTTC.

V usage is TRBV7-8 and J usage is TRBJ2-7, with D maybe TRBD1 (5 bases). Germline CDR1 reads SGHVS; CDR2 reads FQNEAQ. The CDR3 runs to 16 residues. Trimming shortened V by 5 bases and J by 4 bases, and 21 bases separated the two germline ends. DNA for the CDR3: TGTGCCAGCAGCCCGAAAACAGTACAGGCGGTGTACGAGCAGTACTTC. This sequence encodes CASSPKTVQAVYEQYF.

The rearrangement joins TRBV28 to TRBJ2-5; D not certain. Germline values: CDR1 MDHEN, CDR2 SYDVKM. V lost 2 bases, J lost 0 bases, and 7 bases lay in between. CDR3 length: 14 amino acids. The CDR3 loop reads CASSLGTDQETQYF. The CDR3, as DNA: TGTGCCAGCAGTTTAGGCACAGACCAAGAGACCCAGTACTTC.

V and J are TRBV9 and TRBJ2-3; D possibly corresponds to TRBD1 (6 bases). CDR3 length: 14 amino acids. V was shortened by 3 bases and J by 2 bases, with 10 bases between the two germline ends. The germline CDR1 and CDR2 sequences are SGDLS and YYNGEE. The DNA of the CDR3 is TGTGCCAGCAGCGCCCACAGGGTCACAGATACGCAGTATTTT. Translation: CASSAHRVTDTQYF.

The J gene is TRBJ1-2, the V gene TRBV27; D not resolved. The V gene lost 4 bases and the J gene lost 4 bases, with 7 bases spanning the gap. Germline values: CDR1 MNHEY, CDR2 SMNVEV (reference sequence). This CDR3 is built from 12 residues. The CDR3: CASSSGPYGYTF. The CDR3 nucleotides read TGTGCCAGCAGTTCGGGTCCCTATGGCTACACCTTC.

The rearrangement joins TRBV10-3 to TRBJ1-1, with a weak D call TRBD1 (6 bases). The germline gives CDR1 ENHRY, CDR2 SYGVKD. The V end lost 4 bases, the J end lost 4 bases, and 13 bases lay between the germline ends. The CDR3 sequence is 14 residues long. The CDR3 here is CAISGIRGGTEAFF. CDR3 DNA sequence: TGTGCCATCAGTGGAATCAGAGGGGGCACTGAAGCTTTCTTT.

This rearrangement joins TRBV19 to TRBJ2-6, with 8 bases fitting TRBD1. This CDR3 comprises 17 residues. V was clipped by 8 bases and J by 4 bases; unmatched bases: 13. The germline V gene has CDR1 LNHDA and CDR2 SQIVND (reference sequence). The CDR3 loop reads CASYRGSSGSGANVLTF. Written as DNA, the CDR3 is TGTGCCAGTTACAGGGGGTCCTCAGGGTCCGGGGCCAACGTCCTGACTTTC.

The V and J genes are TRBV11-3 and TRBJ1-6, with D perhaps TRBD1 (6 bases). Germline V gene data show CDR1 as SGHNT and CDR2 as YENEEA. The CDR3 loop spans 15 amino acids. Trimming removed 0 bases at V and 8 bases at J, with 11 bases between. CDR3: CASSLDGQIDSPLHF. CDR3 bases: TGTGCCAGCAGCTTAGATGGACAGATTGATTCACCCCTCCACTTT. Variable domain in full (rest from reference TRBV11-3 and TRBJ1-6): EAGVVQSPRYKIIEKKQPVAFWCNPISGHNTLYWYLQNLGQGPELLIRYENEEAVDDSQLPKDRFSAERLKGVDSTLKIQPAELGDSAVYLCASSLDGQIDSPLHFGNGTRLTVT.

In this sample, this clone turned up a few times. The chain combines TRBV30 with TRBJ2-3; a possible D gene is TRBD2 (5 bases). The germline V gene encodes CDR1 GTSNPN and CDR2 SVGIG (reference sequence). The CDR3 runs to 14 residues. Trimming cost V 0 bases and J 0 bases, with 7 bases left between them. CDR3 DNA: TGTGCCTGGAGTGTATGGGAGAGCACAGATACGCAGTATTTT. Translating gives CAWSVWESTDTQYF.

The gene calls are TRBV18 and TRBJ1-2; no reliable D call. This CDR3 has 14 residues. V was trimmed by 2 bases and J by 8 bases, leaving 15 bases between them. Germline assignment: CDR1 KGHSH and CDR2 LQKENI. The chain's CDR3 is CASSPSGTATGYTF. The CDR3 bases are TGTGCCAGCTCACCATCGGGAACAGCGACCGGCTACACCTTC.

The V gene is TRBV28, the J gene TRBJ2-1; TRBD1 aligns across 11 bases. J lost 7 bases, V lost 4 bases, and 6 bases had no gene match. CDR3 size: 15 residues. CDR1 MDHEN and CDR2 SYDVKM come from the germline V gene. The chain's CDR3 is CASSWGQGVRNEQFF. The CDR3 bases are TGTGCCAGCAGTTGGGGACAGGGGGTTCGGAATGAGCAGTTCTTC. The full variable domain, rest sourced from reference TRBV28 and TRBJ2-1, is DVKVTQSSRYLVKRTGEKVFLECVQDMDHENMFWYRQDPGLGLRLIYFSYDVKMKEKGDIPEGYSVSREKKERFSLILESASTNQTSMYLCASSWGQGVRNEQFFGPGTRLTVL.

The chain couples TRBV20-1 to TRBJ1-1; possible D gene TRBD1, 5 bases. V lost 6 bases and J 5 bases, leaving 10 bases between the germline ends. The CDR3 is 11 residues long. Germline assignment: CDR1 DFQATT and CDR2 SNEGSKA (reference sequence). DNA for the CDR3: TGCAGTGCACGGGACTATACTGAAGCTTTCTTT. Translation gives CSARDYTEAFF.

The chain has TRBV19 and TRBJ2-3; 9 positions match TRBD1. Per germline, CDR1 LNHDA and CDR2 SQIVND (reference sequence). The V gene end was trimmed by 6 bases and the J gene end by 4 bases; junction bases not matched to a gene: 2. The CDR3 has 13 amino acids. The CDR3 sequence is CASSTGGPDTQYF. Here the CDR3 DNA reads TGTGCCAGTAGCACAGGGGGCCCAGATACGCAGTATTTT.

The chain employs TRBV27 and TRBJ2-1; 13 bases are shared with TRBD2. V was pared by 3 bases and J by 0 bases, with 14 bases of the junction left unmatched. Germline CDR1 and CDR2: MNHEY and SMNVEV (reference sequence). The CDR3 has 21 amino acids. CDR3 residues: CASSLFTPGTSGMSSYNEQFF. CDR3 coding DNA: TGTGCCAGCAGTTTGTTCACTCCCGGGACTAGCGGGATGAGCTCCTACAATGAGCAGTTCTTC.